This T cell receptor (beta chain) was obtained from a study of blood T cell repertoires in COVID-19. In this sample, this clone turned up a few times. As processed by the authors: Counts of nucleated cells, estimated from reference gene primer amplification, were obtained. Clones were sequenced by immunoSEQ multiplex PCR, and TCRdb holds only the in-frame ones, with some missing. For V, J and clone size, that table is used; D and trimming come from the DNA. The data show a few hundred thousand clones, with approximately 90% seen just once and less than 2% held by the top ten. Everyone who took part was roughly 18 to 89 years old, and they came from 24 US areas. Participant-reported clinical history was the basis for cohort assignment. Recovered status in Cohort 3 required two negative PCRs, clearance, or symptom resolution. Germline CDR1 SNHLY, CDR2 FYNNEI. The CDR3 covers 17 residues. The V gene end was trimmed by 0 bases and the J gene end by 4 bases; junction bases not matched to a gene: 6.

The specimen sequenced was PBMCs or T cells enriched from blood (not recorded which). This sequence originates from a woman aged 40 to 49 who had recovered from COVID-19. V gene TRBV2 combines with J gene TRBJ2-1; 10 bases are shared with TRBD2. The CDR3 sequence is CASSEAWGTSVYNEQFF. As DNA, the CDR3 is TGTGCCAGCAGTGAAGCGTGGGGGACTAGCGTATACAATGAGCAGTTCTTC.